This TCR beta chain emerged from a study of T cells in Graves' hyperthyroidism and ophthalmopathy. Regarding the study as a whole: Ophthalmopathy and stable hyperthyroidism were separated by a 13 V-J model.

Not enrolled were patients with uncontrolled infection, other autoimmune disease, pregnancy or lactation. Together with thyroid ultrasound, orbital computed tomography, serum thyroxine and TRAb, clinical symptoms were used for diagnoses. From 10 ml of fresh peripheral blood, PBMCs were isolated. The CDR3 totals 14 residues. The germline V gene has CDR1 DFQATT and CDR2 SNEGSKA (reference sequence). The V gene lost 4 bases and the J gene lost 4 bases, with 15 bases spanning the gap. This clonotype has ten or more counts. The antigen remains unidentified. The CDR3 regions of TCR beta were amplified from RNA transcripts. The TCR CDR3 was amplified in a first-round RT-PCR using the HTBI primer set. Each CDR3 protein gets one entry after TCRdb re-called the multiplex PCR reads with MiXCR. The sample yields around 600,000 distinct CDR3 sequences, more than 12% seen once.

Specimen: blood. This clonotype originated in a woman aged 45-59 years with Graves' ophthalmopathy. The rearrangement uses TRBV20-1 and TRBJ2-3; D gene unclear. This CDR3 reads CSATDPVGPDTQYF. For the CDR3, the DNA is TGCAGTGCTACAGATCCGGTGGGCCCAGATACGCAGTATTTT.